The 21 T cell receptor beta chains below were found in one sample sequenced in a study of blood T cell repertoires in COVID-19. TCRdb's table, derived via immunoSEQ multiplex PCR, lists solely in-frame clones and lacks some. The profile shows 12,000 to 15,000 clones, around 89% of them singletons. The material sequenced was peripheral blood. The source of these receptors is a human donor in a cohort sampled during active COVID-19.

As DNA, the CDR3 is TGTGCCAGCAGTGAAGGTAGCGCTAATGAAAAACTGTTTTTT. Translation gives CASSEGSANEKLFF. The chain recombines TRBV6-1 with TRBJ1-4; D gene ambiguous. V was shortened by 1 base and J by 3 bases, with 6 bases between the two germline ends. The germline V gene encodes CDR1 MNHNS and CDR2 SASEGT. CDR3 length equals 14 residues.

CDR3 loop: CASSRGGREQFF. The CDR3 coding sequence is TGTGCCAGCAGCCGAGGGGGACGGGAGCAGTTCTTC. The rearrangement uses TRBV12-3 or TRBV12-4 and TRBJ2-1; D is perhaps TRBD1 (6 bases). V lost 6 bases and J 10 bases, leaving 13 bases between the germline ends. The CDR3 extends over 12 amino acids.

This clone was observed a single time. This rearrangement joins TRBV18 to TRBJ2-2; 8 bases agree with TRBD1. Germline trimming cut 2 bases from V and 4 bases from J; bases unmatched to any gene: 9. The germline V gene encodes CDR1 KGHSH and CDR2 LQKENI. There are 17 residues in the CDR3. This chain's CDR3 is CASSPDIWTGRTGELFF. The DNA of the CDR3 is TGTGCCAGCTCACCAGACATTTGGACAGGGCGCACCGGGGAGCTGTTTTTT.

This chain joins TRBV6-5 and TRBJ2-7; no reliable D call. Per germline, CDR1 MNHEY and CDR2 SVGAGI. This CDR3 has 13 residues. The V end lost 8 bases, the J end lost 1 base, and 12 bases lay between the germline ends. The CDR3 spells CASGKPPSYEQYF. The CDR3 DNA reads as TGTGCCAGCGGCAAACCGCCTTCCTACGAGCAGTACTTC.

V is TRBV10-3 and J is TRBJ1-5; a weak D match, TRBD1 (6 bases). This CDR3 is built from 18 residues. V lost 0 bases and J 4 bases, leaving 19 bases between the germline ends. Germline V CDR1 and CDR2: ENHRY, SYGVKD. The CDR3 spells CAISESFLSRGSNQPQHF. The CDR3 DNA reads TGTGCCATCAGTGAGTCGTTTCTTTCCAGGGGTAGTAATCAGCCCCAGCATTTT.

This rearrangement joins TRBV19 to TRBJ2-7; 8 nucleotides agree with TRBD1. The V gene's germline CDR1 is LNHDA and CDR2 SQIVND (reference sequence). Trimming took 3 bases from V and 6 from J; bases not matched to a gene: 10. The CDR3 runs 15 residues. CDR3 residues: CASSMNRGVLREQYF. The DNA for the CDR3 is TGTGCCAGTAGTATGAACAGGGGGGTTCTTCGCGAGCAGTACTTC.

The genes are TRBV28 and TRBJ2-7; 9 bases agree with TRBD2. CDR1 and CDR2 (germline): MDHEN, SYDVKM. The CDR3 runs 13 residues. Unmatched junction bases numbered 7, after V lost 7 bases and J lost 6 bases. In nucleotides, the CDR3 is TGTGCCAGCATGGGCGGGAGGGCGAGCGAGCAGTACTTC. It translates to CASMGGRASEQYF. Variable domain in full (rest from reference TRBV28 and TRBJ2-7): DVKVTQSSRYLVKRTGEKVFLECVQDMDHENMFWYRQDPGLGLRLIYFSYDVKMKEKGDIPEGYSVSREKKERFSLILESASTNQTSMYLCASMGGRASEQYFGPGTRLTVT.

J is TRBJ1-2 and V is TRBV21-1; the listed D gene, TRBD1, was not tested against the DNA. TRBV21-1 is a documented pseudogene. This CDR3 is built from 14 residues. The CDR3 DNA reads TGTGCCAGCAGCAAGCTAGGGGCAGTAGGAGGCTACACCTTC. Translating it yields CASSKLGAVGGYTF.

This clone was observed a single time. The V gene is TRBV29-1, the J gene TRBJ1-2; D gene uncertain. Trimming left V 6 bases short and J 7 bases short, with 21 bases between. The CDR3 covers 14 residues. Germline V CDR1 and CDR2: SQVTM, ANQGSEA. CDR3 protein: CSVDGNSRITGYTF. The DNA for the CDR3 is TGCAGCGTCGACGGGAACAGCCGGATTACTGGCTACACCTTC.

V gene TRBV18 combines with J gene TRBJ2-1; no definite D call. Germline V lookup: CDR1 KGHSH, CDR2 LQKENI. V lost 4 bases and J 1 base, leaving 8 bases between the germline ends. The CDR3 is 14 residues long. The CDR3 DNA reads as TGTGCCAGCTCACACCCCCGGTCCTACAATGAGCAGTTCTTC. Translated: CASSHPRSYNEQFF.

V is TRBV6-5 and J is TRBJ2-1; D might be TRBD2 (5 bases). Germline V gives CDR1 MNHEY, CDR2 SVGAGI. This CDR3 comprises 14 residues. V lost 9 bases and J 5 bases, leaving 17 bases between the germline ends. CDR3 protein: CASNNGNNNNEQFF. CDR3 sequence (DNA): TGTGCCAGTAATAACGGGAATAATAACAATGAGCAGTTCTTC.

V is TRBV2 and J is TRBJ1-5; 9 positions agree with TRBD1. The CDR3 runs to 14 residues. V lost 5 bases to trimming and J lost 5 bases; unmatched junction nucleotides: 4. Germline CDR1 and CDR2: SNHLY and FYNNEI. Written as DNA, the CDR3 is TGTGCCAGCAGTTTACAGGGGGCTTATCAGCCCCAGCATTTT. Its translation: CASSLQGAYQPQHF. Based on the CDR3 plus reference TRBV2 and TRBJ1-5, the full variable domain is EPEVTQTPSHQVTQMGQEVILRCVPISNHLYFYWYRQILGQKVEFLVSFYNNEISEKSEIFDDQFSVERPDGSNFTLKIRSTKLEDSAMYFCASSLQGAYQPQHFGDGTRLSIL.

V usage is TRBV6-1 and J usage is TRBJ2-7; 7 bases fit TRBD2. V dropped 1 base and J dropped 2; count of bases not matched to a gene: 5. The germline CDR1 and CDR2 sequences are MNHNS and SASEGT. This CDR3 has 15 amino acids. CDR3 sequence: CASSEVPREAYEQYF. The DNA of the CDR3 is TGTGCCAGCAGTGAAGTCCCTCGGGAGGCCTACGAGCAGTACTTC.

The rearrangement links TRBV10-2 to TRBJ2-1; 12 bases match TRBD2. Germline V CDR1 and CDR2: WSHSY, SAAADI. The CDR3 runs to 15 residues. V trimming: 6 bases; J trimming: 10 bases; junction bases outside the gene matches: 10. CDR3 sequence reads: CASRTLAGGPREQFF. CDR3 bases: TGCGCCAGCAGGACCCTAGCGGGAGGGCCTCGGGAGCAGTTCTTC.

The chain employs TRBV19 and TRBJ2-7, with 12 nucleotides matching TRBD1. The junction had 13 bases not matched to a gene; V was cut back by 10 bases and J by 6 bases. CDR3 length: 15 amino acids. From germline, CDR1 is LNHDA and CDR2 SQIVND (reference sequence). DNA of the CDR3: TGTGCCACCACAGTGGGACAGGGGGCTTGGAGCGAGCAGTACTTC. Protein product: CATTVGQGAWSEQYF.

This chain connects TRBV3-1 (or the pseudogene TRBV3-2) to TRBJ2-7; 11 bases match TRBD1. Germline CDR1 and CDR2: LGHDT and YNNKEL (reference sequence). The CDR3 length is 16 residues. V shed 3 bases, J shed 2 bases, and the junction held 6 bases outside the gene matches. DNA of the CDR3: TGTGCCAGCAGCCACAACCCGGGACAGGGGGCCTACGAGCAGTACTTC. This gives the protein CASSHNPGQGAYEQYF.

V is TRBV12-5 and J is TRBJ2-5, with D possibly matching TRBD2 (6 bases). V lost 4 bases to trimming and J lost 4 bases, with 19 bases between them. CDR1 LGHNT and CDR2 FRNRAP come from the germline V gene. This CDR3 is built from 16 residues. The CDR3 coding sequence is TGTGCTAGTGGTTCCCCAATTGGACGGGAGCCAGAGACCCAGTACTTC. Its translation is CASGSPIGREPETQYF.

The CDR3 bases are TGCGCCAGCAGCCAAGATCCGGGACAGGGAAAGACCCAGTACTTC. It yields the protein CASSQDPGQGKTQYF. The chain recombines TRBV4-1 with TRBJ2-5; TRBD1 matches at 9 bases. V gave up 0 bases and J gave up 6 bases; unmatched junction bases: 5. The CDR3 loop spans 15 amino acids. Germline CDR1 and CDR2: MGHRA and YSYEKL.

This chain uses TRBV27 with TRBJ2-1; D possibly corresponds to TRBD1 (6 bases). This CDR3 is built from 13 residues. The V gene lost 6 bases and the J gene lost 4 bases, with 10 bases spanning the gap. Germline values: CDR1 MNHEY, CDR2 SMNVEV (reference sequence). The CDR3 nucleotides read TGTGCCAGCAGCCCAGGACAGTACAATGAGCAGTTCTTC. Its protein product is CASSPGQYNEQFF.

The V gene is TRBV6-5, the J gene TRBJ2-2; 9 bases are a match to TRBD2. The CDR3 has 15 residues. In germline, CDR1 is MNHEY, CDR2 SVGAGI. V was clipped by 7 bases and J by 5 bases; unmatched bases: 8. As DNA, the CDR3 is TGTGCCAGCATCCGACTAGCGGAGAGTACCGGGGAGCTGTTTTTT. Amino acids: CASIRLAESTGELFF.

The rearrangement joins TRBV10-3 to TRBJ2-5; D gene unclear. The CDR3 runs to 14 residues. V lost 0 bases to trimming and J lost 5 bases, with 10 bases between them. Germline values: CDR1 ENHRY, CDR2 SYGVKD. CDR3 sequence: CAISESRLGETQYF. In DNA, the CDR3 is TGTGCCATCAGTGAGTCACGGTTGGGCGAGACCCAGTACTTC.